This T cell receptor (beta chain) was found in a study of blood T cell repertoires in COVID-19. Only in-frame clones appear in the TCRdb table, and some are missing; sequencing was by immunoSEQ multiplex PCR. The table shows about 240,000 clones, with about 80% occurring only once. The clonotype was recovered from a woman aged 40-49 years who had been exposed to COVID-19. Input material: PBMCs or T cells enriched from blood (not recorded which).

This CDR3 reads CATSRGGGGSWETQYF. CDR3 sequence (DNA): TGTGCCACCAGCAGAGGGGGCGGGGGGTCTTGGGAGACCCAGTACTTC. This sequence joins TRBV15 and TRBJ2-5; 8 bases align to TRBD2. Germline loops: CDR1 LNHNV, CDR2 YYDKDF (reference sequence). The CDR3 has 16 amino acids. The J segment lost 5 bases and the V segment lost 1 base, leaving 9 bases of the junction unmatched. The variable domain in full, with the rest retrieved from reference TRBV15 and TRBJ2-5, is DAMVIQNPRYQVTQFGKPVTLSCSQTLNHNVMYWYQQKSSQAPKLLFHYYDKDFNNEADTPDNFQSRRPNTSFCFLDIRSPGLGDTAMYLCATSRGGGGSWETQYFGPGTRLLVL.